What follows are 21 T cell receptor beta chains derived from one specimen sequenced in a study of T cell responses to AZD1222 COVID-19 vaccine. Clones were read by immunoSEQ multiplex PCR, and TCRdb kept only the in-frame ones, dropping some. The sample has some 190,000 clones, approximately 91% seen once. This specimen was peripheral blood, taken 28 days after the second AZD1222 dose. These receptors originate from an adult who received the AZD1222 COVID-19 vaccine.

V and J are TRBV28 and TRBJ1-3, with D uncertain. Trimming removed 6 bases from V and 1 base from J, with 13 bases in between. Germline V lookup: CDR1 MDHEN, CDR2 SYDVKM. The CDR3 length is 15 residues. The CDR3 DNA reads TGTGCCAGCAGCCTCCCCACAGTATCTGGAAACACCATATATTTT. Translated, it gives CASSLPTVSGNTIYF.

This clone was counted once. The rearrangement uses TRBV7-6 and TRBJ1-1; D may be TRBD1 (6 bases). Per the germline V gene, CDR1 is SGHVS and CDR2 is FNYEAQ. The CDR3 runs to 15 residues. V was pared by 7 bases and J by 1 base, with 16 bases between. For the CDR3, the DNA is TGTGCCAGCACCATAAAACCGGGACAGAACACTGAAGCTTTCTTT. This encodes CASTIKPGQNTEAFF. The complete variable domain, with remaining parts taken from reference TRBV7-6 and TRBJ1-1, reads GAGVSQSPRYKVTKRGQDVALRCDPISGHVSLYWYRQALGQGPEFLTYFNYEAQQDKSGLPNDRFSAERPEGSISTLTIQRTEQRDSAMYRCASTIKPGQNTEAFFGQGTRLTVV.

The genes are TRBV18 and TRBJ1-1; no firm D call. This CDR3 is 14 amino acids long. The V and J ends lost 3 bases and 1 base respectively, with 9 bases between them. Germline CDR1 reads KGHSH; CDR2 reads LQKENI. CDR3: CASSPRTGNTEAFF. For the CDR3, the DNA is TGTGCCAGCTCACCCCGGACGGGGAACACTGAAGCTTTCTTT.

The V call is TRBV5-1, the J call TRBJ2-2, with D maybe TRBD1 (6 bases). The germline CDR1 and CDR2 sequences are SGHRS and YFSETQ. V was pared by 3 bases and J by 0 bases, with 12 bases between. The CDR3 is 16 residues long. The CDR3 DNA reads TGCGCCAGCAGCTACACAGGGATCCCGAACACCGGGGAGCTGTTTTTT. Its protein is CASSYTGIPNTGELFF.

V and J are TRBV11-2 and TRBJ1-4; 7 nucleotides align to TRBD1. Germline values: CDR1 SGHAT, CDR2 FQNNGV. The J segment lost 0 bases and the V segment lost 4 bases, leaving 5 bases of the junction unmatched. This CDR3 spans 16 amino acids. The CDR3 here is CASSSGQTATNEKLFF. The CDR3, as DNA: TGTGCCAGCAGCTCGGGACAGACCGCAACTAATGAAAAACTGTTTTTT.

The gene calls are TRBV5-1 and TRBJ2-5; 11 nucleotides line up with TRBD1. The CDR3 spans 15 residues. From germline, CDR1 is SGHRS and CDR2 YFSETQ. V lost 4 bases to trimming and J lost 5 bases; unmatched junction nucleotides: 7. The CDR3 bases are TGCGCCAGCAGCATCGGACAGGGGGCGGAGGAGACCCAGTACTTC. This encodes CASSIGQGAEETQYF.

The chain has TRBV9 and TRBJ1-2, with TRBD1 identical over 9 bases. Germline V gene lookup returns CDR1 SGDLS and CDR2 YYNGEE. The CDR3 is 15 residues long. After removal of 5 bases from V and 3 bases from J, the junction contained 8 bases not matched to a gene. CDR3: CASSGTGREDYGYTF. The CDR3 nucleotides are TGTGCCAGCAGTGGGACAGGGAGGGAAGACTATGGCTACACCTTC.

V gene TRBV6-1 combines with J gene TRBJ2-2; the match to TRBD2 covers 13 bases. The V gene's germline CDR1 is MNHNS and CDR2 SASEGT. The V and J ends lost 4 bases and 5 bases, in that order; junction bases with no gene match: 7. This CDR3 has 17 amino acids. CDR3 coding DNA: TGTGCCAGCAGTGGGGGACTAGCGGGAACTGCGACCGGGGAGCTGTTTTTT. Residues: CASSGGLAGTATGELFF.

V gene TRBV5-4 combines with J gene TRBJ2-7; 10 bases are shared with TRBD2. The CDR3 totals 16 residues. CDR1 SGHNT and CDR2 YYREEE come from the germline V gene (reference sequence). J gave up 7 bases and V 0 bases, and 10 bases lay outside the gene matches. The CDR3 DNA reads as TGTGCCAGCAGCTTGGCGGGTAGTAGCGGGGGGCGTGAGCAGTACTTC. This translates into CASSLAGSSGGREQYF.

The rearrangement joins TRBV3-1 (or the pseudogene TRBV3-2) to TRBJ2-5; D is undetermined. V was trimmed by 3 bases and J by 7 bases, leaving 21 bases between them. The CDR3 consists of 16 residues. Per germline, CDR1 LGHDT and CDR2 YNNKEL (reference sequence). The CDR3 DNA sequence: TGTGCCAGCAGCCACCCTCCCGGCCCCCTCGCCTCGACCCAGTACTTC. Translated: CASSHPPGPLASTQYF.

The V gene is TRBV7-3, the J gene TRBJ1-1; tentatively, D is TRBD1 (6 bases). V was pared by 5 bases and J by 6 bases, with 16 bases between. The CDR3 has 14 residues. In germline, CDR1 is SGHTA, CDR2 FQGTGA. CDR3 DNA sequence: TGTGCCAGCAGCCTAAAGGGGGGCCAGGCTGAAGCTTTCTTT. Amino acid sequence: CASSLKGGQAEAFF.

The genes are TRBV27 and TRBJ2-1, with D perhaps TRBD1 (6 bases). CDR3 size: 13 residues. Trimming removed 5 bases at V and 10 bases at J, with 15 bases between. Per the germline V gene, CDR1 is MNHEY and CDR2 is SMNVEV (reference sequence). CDR3 nucleotide sequence: TGTGCCAGCAGTATGCCAGGGGCAGGGGAGCAGTTCTTC. Translated, it gives CASSMPGAGEQFF.

This clone was seen once. V gene TRBV7-9 combines with J gene TRBJ1-5; D is uncertain. V was clipped by 4 bases and J by 2 bases, with 6 bases between them. The CDR3 consists of 13 residues. Germline CDR1 is SEHNR and CDR2 is FQNEAQ (reference sequence). This CDR3 is CASSSGGNQPQHF. The DNA for the CDR3 is TGTGCCAGCAGCTCCGGTGGCAATCAGCCCCAGCATTTT.

The DNA of the CDR3 is TGTGCCAGCAGCTTAGCAGAGGGGGTCGGCGGCTACACCTTC. Translated: CASSLAEGVGGYTF. The V and J genes are TRBV7-9 and TRBJ1-2, with D perhaps matching TRBD1 (6 bases). This CDR3 comprises 14 residues. The V end lost 0 bases, the J end lost 8 bases, and 13 bases lay between the germline ends. Germline V gene lookup returns CDR1 SEHNR and CDR2 FQNEAQ (reference sequence).

The V and J genes are TRBV6-5 and TRBJ1-4, with D hard to call. The ends were cut back, 3 bases at V and 8 bases at J, with 10 bases in the middle. The germline V gene encodes CDR1 MNHEY and CDR2 SVGAGI. This CDR3 is built from 13 residues. The CDR3 loop reads CASSYNRGEKLFF. The CDR3, as DNA: TGTGCCAGCAGTTATAACCGGGGAGAAAAACTGTTTTTT.

The gene calls are TRBV19 and TRBJ1-4, with 7 bases matching TRBD1. The CDR3 is made up of 15 amino acids. In germline, CDR1 is LNHDA, CDR2 SQIVND (reference sequence). With 5 bases clipped from V and 2 bases from J, the junction kept 5 bases outside the gene matches. For the CDR3, the DNA is TGTGCCAGTAGTTTCCTCAGGGGGACTAATGAAAAACTGTTTTTT. Protein sequence: CASSFLRGTNEKLFF.

V gene TRBV10-3 combines with J gene TRBJ2-1; weak D call: TRBD2 (7 bases). Germline-derived CDR1 and CDR2 are ENHRY and SYGVKD. This CDR3 has 12 residues. The germline V and J ends were trimmed by 10 bases and 9 bases, with 16 bases remaining between them. The chain's CDR3 is CATGAGVLEQFF. The CDR3 DNA follows: TGTGCCACAGGGGCGGGAGTCCTTGAGCAGTTCTTC.

The V and J genes are TRBV6-5 and TRBJ1-1; 7 bases match TRBD1. Germline CDR1 and CDR2: MNHEY and SVGAGI. This CDR3 comprises 13 residues. Trimming removed 6 bases from V and 5 bases from J; junction bases left unmatched: 6. The CDR3 coding sequence is TGTGCCAGCAGCCCCGACAGGGTGACTGAAGCTTTCTTT. It codes for CASSPDRVTEAFF.

The chain employs TRBV5-4 and TRBJ1-6, with a weak D call TRBD1 (6 bases). CDR1 SGHNT and CDR2 YYREEE come from the germline V gene (reference sequence). The V and J ends lost 4 bases and 12 bases respectively, with 17 bases between them. The CDR3 has 14 residues. This CDR3 is CASSAGGPGQPLHF. As DNA, the CDR3 is TGTGCCAGCAGCGCTGGGGGGCCGGGACAACCCCTCCACTTT.

This chain links TRBV19 with TRBJ2-1; 10 bases align to TRBD2. Germline V gives CDR1 LNHDA, CDR2 SQIVND (reference sequence). CDR3 length: 16 residues. V shed 5 bases and J 5 bases; nucleotides not matched to a gene: 9. DNA of the CDR3: TGTGCCAGTAGTGACCTAGCGGGAGCCCGCGACAATGAGCAGTTCTTC. This gives the protein CASSDLAGARDNEQFF. Looking up the rest from reference TRBV19 and TRBJ2-1 gives the full variable domain: DGGITQSPKYLFRKEGQNVTLSCEQNLNHDAMYWYRQDPGQGLRLIYYSQIVNDFQKGDIAEGYSVSREKKESFPLTVTSAQKNPTAFYLCASSDLAGARDNEQFFGPGTRLTVL.

This clone was seen only once. This chain connects TRBV5-1 to TRBJ2-5; D unclear. Germline V lookup: CDR1 SGHRS, CDR2 YFSETQ. The CDR3 has 13 amino acids. The V gene lost 1 base and the J gene lost 0 bases, with 4 bases spanning the gap. CDR3 nucleotides: TGCGCCAGCAGCTTGAATAACCAAGAGACCCAGTACTTC. This translates into CASSLNNQETQYF.